The 12 T cell receptor beta chains below come from one sample, sequenced in a study of cytomegalovirus exposure and HLA in healthy donors. The PCR was carried out with 60 Vbeta primers and 13 Jbeta primers. Clones were sequenced by immunoSEQ multiplex PCR, and TCRdb holds only the in-frame ones, with some missing. This sample has around 100,000 clones, with roughly 71% found just once. Sequenced: PBMCs. Receptors were obtained from a man in his late teens or twenties in good health and CMV-seropositive.

This clone has only one observation. The V gene is TRBV4-1, the J gene TRBJ2-5; TRBD1 matches 10 bases. CDR1 and CDR2 (germline): MGHRA, YSYEKL. The CDR3 is 17 amino acids. V gave up 1 base and J gave up 3 bases; unmatched junction bases: 8. CDR3 sequence: CASSQVFGTGAKETQYF. The CDR3 bases are TGCGCCAGCAGCCAAGTTTTCGGGACAGGGGCTAAAGAGACCCAGTACTTC.

This clone was recorded only once. This chain uses TRBV7-6 with TRBJ2-5; TRBD1 matches 10 bases. The CDR3 runs 13 residues. With V trimmed by 5 bases and J by 10 bases, 7 bases remained unmatched. Germline V CDR1 and CDR2: SGHVS, FNYEAQ. The CDR3, as DNA: TGTGCCAGCAGCCTAATGGGACAGGGGATCCAGTACTTC. Protein sequence: CASSLMGQGIQYF.

V usage is TRBV6-4 and J usage is TRBJ2-3, with D possibly matching TRBD2 (6 bases). V shed 6 bases and J shed 5 bases, with 12 bases lying between them. Germline V lookup: CDR1 MRHNA, CDR2 SNTAGT. This CDR3 contains 13 residues. The CDR3: CASRGLGGDTQYF. CDR3 coding DNA: TGTGCCAGCAGGGGACTGGGGGGAGATACGCAGTATTTT.

The gene calls are TRBV10-2 and TRBJ2-1; 11 positions agree with TRBD2. This CDR3 spans 15 amino acids. V trimming: 6 bases; J trimming: 7 bases; junction bases outside the gene matches: 8. Germline V gene data show CDR1 as WSHSY and CDR2 as SAAADI. In DNA, the CDR3 is TGCGCCAGCAGAACCCCTAGCGGGGGGAATAATGAGCAGTTCTTC. Its protein product is CASRTPSGGNNEQFF.

The J gene is TRBJ2-1, the V gene TRBV6-5; 10 bases fit TRBD2. CDR1 is MNHEY and CDR2 is SVGAGI in the germline V gene. The CDR3 has 14 amino acids. J lost 8 bases, V lost 3 bases, and 4 bases had no gene match. CDR3 DNA sequence: TGTGCCAGCAGTTATCAGCTAGCGGGGGATGAGCAGTTCTTC. Translation: CASSYQLAGDEQFF.

The chain couples TRBV5-6 to TRBJ1-2, with 7 nucleotides matching TRBD1. V shed 4 bases and J 0 bases; nucleotides not matched to a gene: 6. Looked up from germline, CDR1 is SGHDT and CDR2 is YYEEEE. The CDR3 is 15 residues long. This chain's CDR3 is CASSPWDRTNYGYTF. The CDR3 nucleotides read TGTGCCAGCAGCCCATGGGACAGAACTAACTATGGCTACACCTTC. Supplemented by reference TRBV5-6 and TRBJ1-2, the full variable domain reads DAGVTQSPTHLIKTRGQQVTLRCSPKSGHDTVSWYQQALGQGPQFIFQYYEEEERQRGNFPDRFSGHQFPNYSSELNVNALLLGDSALYLCASSPWDRTNYGYTFGSGTRLTVV.

This chain links TRBV25-1 with TRBJ1-3; D is unresolved. The V end lost 0 bases, the J end lost 2 bases, and 11 bases lay between the germline ends. The germline V gene has CDR1 MGHDK and CDR2 SYGVNS. The CDR3 has 16 amino acids. CDR3 loop: CASSEYARGTGNTIYF. The CDR3 region has the DNA TGTGCCAGCAGTGAATACGCCCGGGGAACTGGAAACACCATATATTTT.

This clone was seen a handful of times. The CDR3 coding sequence is TGTGCCAGCAGTTACCGGGACATCCAAACAGATACGCAGTATTTT. This sequence encodes CASSYRDIQTDTQYF. The chain couples TRBV6-5 to TRBJ2-3, with TRBD1 as a possible D gene (6 bases). The V gene's germline CDR1 is MNHEY and CDR2 SVGAGI. The CDR3 is made up of 15 amino acids. The V and J ends lost 2 bases and 3 bases respectively, with 12 bases between them.

This clone occurred a few times. The chain carries TRBV1 and TRBJ2-3; the DNA was not used to check the table's D call, TRBD2. TRBV1 is annotated as a pseudogene. The CDR3 covers 18 residues. The CDR3 reads CTSSQDWGVAGLTDTQYF. In nucleotides, the CDR3 is TGCACCAGCAGCCAAGACTGGGGGGTAGCGGGGCTCACAGATACGCAGTATTTT.

The chain links TRBV27 to TRBJ2-1; TRBD2 agrees at 8 bases. With 7 bases clipped from V and 7 bases from J, the junction kept 9 bases outside the gene matches. In germline, CDR1 is MNHEY, CDR2 SMNVEV (reference sequence). This CDR3 is 14 amino acids long. CDR3 residues: CASTPGGGLNEQFF. The CDR3 DNA follows: TGTGCCAGCACCCCGGGCGGGGGGTTGAATGAGCAGTTCTTC.

This clone was observed a handful of times. V gene TRBV10-1 combines with J gene TRBJ2-2; no firm D call. From germline, CDR1 is WNHNN and CDR2 SYGVQD (reference sequence). The germline V and J ends were trimmed by 6 bases and 2 bases, with 7 bases remaining between them. This CDR3 comprises 13 residues. CDR3 region: CASRYTNTGELFF. The CDR3, as DNA: TGCGCCAGCAGATATACTAACACCGGGGAGCTGTTTTTT.

This chain uses TRBV5-4 with TRBJ1-4; 8 bases match TRBD1. CDR1 SGHNT and CDR2 YYREEE come from the germline V gene (reference sequence). V trimming: 1 base; J trimming: 7 bases; junction bases outside the gene matches: 15. CDR3 size: 18 residues. CDR3 residues: CASSLYKSTGQGGEKLFF. The CDR3 DNA reads TGTGCCAGCAGCTTGTATAAGTCGACAGGACAGGGAGGTGAAAAACTGTTTTTT.